This T cell receptor beta chain was documented in a study of radiation and T cells in renal cell carcinoma (dated by TCRdb to 2019 to 2021). A note on the overall study: A total of 53 samples underwent TCR beta sequencing, made up of approximately 26 tumors and around 27 peripheral blood samples. The final blood draw took place at 4 weeks after radiation, the same time as nephrectomy. Across all 50 or so samples, several million unique CDR3 nucleotide sequences, encoding roughly 2,600,000 unique CDR3 amino acid sequences, were identified.

TCR beta libraries were generated from genomic DNA with the immunoSEQ kit, following the manufacturer's recommendations. To prepare the libraries, a first multiplex PCR with proprietary primers was run, followed by a second PCR that added unique barcodes, and a bead cleanup was done after each round. A kit-provided positive control reaction and a negative control reaction were included in every sample batch. The final libraries were assessed on an Agilent 4200 TapeStation D1000 ScreenTape, pooled by volume, and quantified by qPCR. An Illumina NextSeq500 fitted with a MidOutput 150-cycle cartridge performed the sequencing, running 156 Read1 cycles and 15 Index1 cycles with the kit's custom primers. The pooled library was loaded at 0.95 to 1 pM with about 21% PhiX control spiked in. As for how the authors treated the data: The vendor-processed data were analyzed in R, and a clonotype was defined as all T cells that share the same CDR3 nucleotide sequence. In the clone abundance analyses, frequencies were normalized to the 10,000 most abundant clones in each sample. Public T cell clones, which averaged fewer than five per sample, were removed prior to analysis. Tumor-enriched clonotypes and baseline blood-enriched clonotypes were defined as those with an abundance difference of at least 32-fold between compartments. A beta-binomial differential abundance model was used to identify clonotypes that expanded or contracted between blood time points. Tumor-blood repertoire similarity was measured with the Baroni-Urbani and Buser coefficient, and group comparisons used two-tailed Wilcoxon tests in R. Held by TCRdb, this immuneACCESS table contains in-frame sequences only and omits some clones. Under half of the omission traces to an unresolved V gene where checked; the cause of the rest is unknown. That table furnishes V, J and clone size, whereas the DNA furnished D and trimming. The table for this sample lists over 25,000 clones; roughly 80% of them were counted only once. The top ten constitute 30% to 35% of the sample.

Beyond this particular receptor, the publication reports: Because pretreatment tumor biopsies were not available, the baseline intratumoral presence of clonotypes could not be determined. In blood, the top tumor clonotypes increased between baseline and 2 weeks post-radiation and then shrank by 4 weeks, which suggests that tumor-resident clones expanded only transiently. Dynamics of the blood repertoire were not tracked past 4 weeks after treatment. With a single-armed trial design, the study had no way to address how radiation dose or scheduling affects the TCR repertoire.

From cysteine to phenylalanine, the CDR3 is 12 amino acids long. Only CDR3 DNA remains: 36 bases, in frame from the first base. CDR1 and CDR2 were assigned from the germline V gene (reference sequence) as SEHNR and FQNEAQ. Cut back by 4 bases and 11 bases, the V and J ends lie 12 bases apart. As to this clone: Its antigen remains unidentified. No base qualities exist here, and no much larger clone lies one base off it.

What the time point label conveys for this sample: blood 4 weeks post-SBRT, at nephrectomy. Interpreted using the paper, the treatment or condition label stands for: 15 Gy SBRT to primary tumor, nephrectomy 4 weeks later. The samples were drawn from a clinical trial, where primary renal cell carcinomas were treated with 15 Gy of stereotactic body radiation therapy and then removed by nephrectomy 4 weeks afterward. Serial peripheral blood from radiation-treated patients was sampled at baseline, 2 weeks and 4 weeks after SBRT to track tumor-enriched clonotypes. All patients had renal cell carcinoma with clear cell pathology. The QIAamp DNA Blood Mini Kit (Qiagen) was used to prepare genomic DNA for TCR sequencing. Samples were included in the analyses only if all quality control checks were passed.

The sequencing here drew on blood, taken from a patient whose treatment included radiotherapy and nephrectomy. The TCR sequence derives from a man aged 55-75 years with renal cell carcinoma. This chain joins TRBV7-9 to TRBJ1-5; the best D guess is TRBD1, with 6 bases matching. The CDR3 reads CASSSWDMAQHF. The nucleotides are TGTGCCAGCAGCTCGTGGGACATGGCCCAGCATTTT.